The 2 T cell receptor beta chains below were found in one sample sequenced in a study of blood T cell repertoires in COVID-19. This table comes from immunoSEQ multiplex PCR, and its TCRdb copy is limited to in-frame clones, with some not included. The sample gives around 260,000 clones, 88% of which show up once; approximately 0.7% is in the top ten. Input material: peripheral blood. The source is a human donor in a cohort sampled during active COVID-19.

This sequence joins TRBV7-9 and TRBJ2-2; 9 bases line up with TRBD1. CDR1 and CDR2 from the germline V gene are SEHNR and FQNEAQ (reference sequence). V trimming: 3 bases; J trimming: 5 bases; junction bases outside the gene matches: 1. This CDR3 comprises 14 residues. The CDR3 loop reads CASSLDRGTGELFF. The CDR3 DNA reads TGTGCCAGCAGCTTGGACAGGGGAACCGGGGAGCTGTTTTTT.

The table lists this clone with a count of one. V gene TRBV19 combines with J gene TRBJ1-6; 8 bases align to TRBD1. The CDR3 is made up of 15 amino acids. V was pared by 8 bases and J by 1 base, with 4 bases of the junction left unmatched. The germline gives CDR1 LNHDA, CDR2 SQIVND (reference sequence). In DNA, the CDR3 is TGTGCCAGTTCACAGGGGGGGTCCTATAATTCACCCCTCCACTTT. This encodes CASSQGGSYNSPLHF.